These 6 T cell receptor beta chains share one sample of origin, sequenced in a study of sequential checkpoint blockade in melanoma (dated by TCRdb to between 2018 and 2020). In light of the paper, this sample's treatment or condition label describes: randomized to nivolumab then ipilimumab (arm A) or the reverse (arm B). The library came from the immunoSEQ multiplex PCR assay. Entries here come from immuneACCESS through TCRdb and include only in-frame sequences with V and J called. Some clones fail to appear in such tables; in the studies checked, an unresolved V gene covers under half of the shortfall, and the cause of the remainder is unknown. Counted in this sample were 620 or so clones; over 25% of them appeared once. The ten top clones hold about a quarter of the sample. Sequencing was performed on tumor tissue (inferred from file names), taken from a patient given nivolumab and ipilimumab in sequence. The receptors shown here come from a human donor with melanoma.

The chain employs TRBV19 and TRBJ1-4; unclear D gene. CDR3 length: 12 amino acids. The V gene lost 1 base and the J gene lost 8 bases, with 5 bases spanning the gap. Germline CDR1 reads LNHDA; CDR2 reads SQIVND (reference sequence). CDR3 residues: CASSIGGEKLFF. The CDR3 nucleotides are TGTGCCAGTAGTATAGGCGGGGAAAAACTGTTTTTT.

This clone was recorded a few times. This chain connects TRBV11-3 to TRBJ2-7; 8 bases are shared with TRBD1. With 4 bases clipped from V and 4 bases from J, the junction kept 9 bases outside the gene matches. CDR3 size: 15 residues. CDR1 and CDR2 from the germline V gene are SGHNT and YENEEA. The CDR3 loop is CASSSRTGLRYEQYF. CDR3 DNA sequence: TGTGCCAGCAGCTCCCGGACAGGGCTGAGGTACGAGCAGTACTTC.

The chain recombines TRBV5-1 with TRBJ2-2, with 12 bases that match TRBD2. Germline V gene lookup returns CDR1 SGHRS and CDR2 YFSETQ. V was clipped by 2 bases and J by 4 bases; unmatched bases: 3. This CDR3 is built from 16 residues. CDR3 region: CASSFGLAGLTGELFF. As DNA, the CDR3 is TGCGCCAGCAGCTTTGGACTAGCGGGACTCACCGGGGAGCTGTTTTTT. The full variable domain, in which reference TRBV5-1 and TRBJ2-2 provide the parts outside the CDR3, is KAGVTQTPRYLIKTRGQQVTLSCSPISGHRSVSWYQQTPGQGLQFLFEYFSETQRNKGNFPGRFSGRQFSNSRSEMNVSTLELGDSALYLCASSFGLAGLTGELFFGEGSRLTVL.

In DNA form, the CDR3 reads TGTGCCAGCAGTGAAACTTGGGTTGAAGCTTTCTTT. Translation: CASSETWVEAFF. The rearrangement uses TRBV9 and TRBJ1-1; no definite D call. Germline CDR1 reads SGDLS; CDR2 reads YYNGEE. The germline V and J ends were trimmed by 5 bases and 7 bases, with 12 bases remaining between them. This CDR3 has 12 residues.

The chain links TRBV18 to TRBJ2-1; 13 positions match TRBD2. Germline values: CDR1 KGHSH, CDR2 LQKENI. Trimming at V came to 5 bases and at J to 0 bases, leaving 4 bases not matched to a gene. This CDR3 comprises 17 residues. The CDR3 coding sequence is TGTGCCAGCTCAGGGACTAGCGGGAAAATCTCCTACAATGAGCAGTTCTTC. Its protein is CASSGTSGKISYNEQFF. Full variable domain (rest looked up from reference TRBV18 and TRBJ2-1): NAGVMQNPRHLVRRRGQEARLRCSPMKGHSHVYWYRQLPEEGLKFMVYLQKENIIDESGMPKERFSAEFPKEGPSILRIQQVVRGDSAAYFCASSGTSGKISYNEQFFGPGTRLTVL.

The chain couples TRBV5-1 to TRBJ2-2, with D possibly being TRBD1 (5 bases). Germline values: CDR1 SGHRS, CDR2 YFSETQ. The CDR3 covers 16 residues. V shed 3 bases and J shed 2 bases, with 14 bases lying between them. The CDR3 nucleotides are TGCGCCAGCAGCTATGGATTTCAGGGAAACACCGGGGAGCTGTTTTTT. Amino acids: CASSYGFQGNTGELFF.